These 2 T cell receptor beta chains were all obtained from the same sample, sequenced in a study of PD-L1 blockade in urothelial cancer. Time point here: peripheral blood 6 weeks after treatment start. The repertoire was sequenced with immunoSEQ multiplex PCR; TCRdb's copy has only in-frame clones and lacks some. The table records roughly 120,000 clones, around nine tenths of them present only once. This sample comprised PBMCs, obtained around atezolizumab (anti-PD-L1) treatment. Source of these receptors: a man between 60 and 75 years old with urothelial cancer.

This clone was seen a single time. This sequence joins TRBV19 and TRBJ2-5; D gene uncertain. There are 13 residues in the CDR3. Looked up from germline, CDR1 is LNHDA and CDR2 is SQIVND (reference sequence). Between the trimmed V and J ends, which lost 3 bases and 2 bases, there was a span of 7 bases. In DNA form, the CDR3 reads TGTGCCAGTAGTATTAGCAGACAAGAGACCCAGTACTTC. It translates to CASSISRQETQYF.

This chain connects TRBV7-8 to TRBJ2-7; 7 nucleotides align to TRBD2. V was pared by 5 bases and J by 4 bases, with 5 bases of the junction left unmatched. CDR1 SGHVS and CDR2 FQNEAQ come from the germline V gene. There are 13 residues in the CDR3. Here the CDR3 reads CASSREVRYEQYF. The CDR3 DNA is TGTGCCAGCAGCCGGGAGGTGAGGTACGAGCAGTACTTC.